Detailed here is one TCR beta chain. The V gene end was trimmed by 10 bases and the J gene end by 0 bases; junction bases not matched to a gene: 12. This CDR3 contains 15 residues. CDR1 LNHDA and CDR2 SQIVND come from the germline V gene (reference sequence). The data are from a study of blood T cell repertoires in COVID-19. Study as a whole: There were acute and convalescent COVID-19 samples, and they came from the United States, Italy and Spain. Sources were T cells, B-cell-depleted T cells, or PBMCs; the material itself was cDNA or gDNA.

Authors' processing steps: From reference gene primer amplification, estimates of nucleated cell counts were derived. Method: immunoSEQ multiplex PCR; TCRdb's copy keeps in-frame clones and lacks some. From that table come the V and J calls and clone size; the DNA was used to work out D and trimming. This sample has 65,000 to 90,000 clones, with roughly 87% found just once. The V gene is TRBV19, the J gene TRBJ2-7; 7 bases map to TRBD1. The TCR was taken from a woman aged 45-59 years with active or convalescent COVID-19. Sequenced material: peripheral blood. The CDR3 loop reads CATSPRDSFSYEQYF. CDR3 coding DNA: TGTGCCACCTCCCCTCGGGACAGTTTCTCCTACGAGCAGTACTTC.